This T cell receptor beta chain was sequenced for a study of shared T cell receptors in the human thymus. CDR3 length: 11 residues. Germline V CDR1 and CDR2: DFQATT, SNEGSKA (reference sequence). Deletions cut 4 bases from V and 7 bases from J, with 11 bases between. Here immunoSEQ multiplex PCR was the method, and the copy in TCRdb shows in-frame clones only, minus some. The table includes about 500,000 clones, about 84% detected once. These data were also reused for a study on human thymus T cells. That work states: The sample donors, healthy Finnish infants, were having corrective surgery for congenital heart defects. Thymic tissue was derived from resections collected during corrective heart surgery. Thymic and blood repertoires showed apparently biased V and J gene usage. The related literature has documented a marked overlap of thymic repertoires among unrelated individuals.

The V call is TRBV20-1, the J call TRBJ2-7, with D hard to call. Sequenced sample: thymocytes. This sequence was found in a boy younger than two with a congenital heart defect. In DNA, the CDR3 is TGCAGTGCTACTATATACGAAGAGCAGTACTTC. Amino acid sequence: CSATIYEEQYF.